This TCR beta chain came from a study of post-analysis software for immune sequencing data. Study-wide findings and caveats: Patients with multiple sclerosis recorded significantly lower normalized Chao1 diversity than controls, the study found. Batch-mates among the samples co-clustered strongly by F measure.

Prepared TCR beta cDNA libraries contained unique molecular identifiers. Input populations of roughly 1 to 10 million T cells gave rise to a few hundred thousand cDNA molecules. TCRdb itself ran the PCR reads through MiXCR, one entry per CDR3 protein. The profile shows approximately 360,000 distinct CDR3 sequences, approximately 33% of them singletons. Regarding this clonotype: The antigen is not known.

Sample: blood. The receptor comes from a girl between 5 and 17 years old with multiple sclerosis.

CDR3 sequence: CASSSGTSEGGQYF. In DNA, the CDR3 is TGTGCCAGCAGCTCCGGGACTAGCGAAGGCGGGCAGTATTTT. The genes are TRBV13 and TRBJ2-3; TRBD2 matches at 10 bases. Germline-derived CDR1 and CDR2 are PRHDT and FYEKMQ (reference sequence). The V segment lost 4 bases and the J segment 11 bases; nucleotides outside the gene matches: 9. The CDR3 length is 14 residues.